This TCR beta chain was identified during a study of cytomegalovirus exposure and HLA in healthy donors. This clone has only one observation. Antigen unknown. The PCR made use of 60 Vbeta and 13 Jbeta primers. Data came from immunoSEQ multiplex PCR; TCRdb stores just in-frame clones and leaves some out. The sample consists of approximately 110,000 clones, about 73% of them appearing once. V trimming: 6 bases; J trimming: 8 bases; junction bases outside the gene matches: 12. Per germline, CDR1 SEHNR and CDR2 FQNEAQ (reference sequence). The CDR3 covers 16 residues. General study points: Presence/absence analyses assumed roughly uniform sequencing depth across donors, which may not hold. With further analysis later on, most CMV-associated TCR beta chains appeared HLA-restricted.

This chain links TRBV7-9 with TRBJ2-1; 11 bases fit TRBD1. The specimen was PBMCs. This receptor was obtained from a woman between 40 and 55 years old in good health and CMV-seropositive. CDR3 amino acids: CASRTTGQGAGYEQFF. CDR3 bases: TGTGCCAGCAGAACGACAGGACAGGGGGCAGGATATGAGCAGTTCTTC. Variable domain in full (rest from reference TRBV7-9 and TRBJ2-1): DTGVSQNPRHKITKRGQNVTFRCDPISEHNRLYWYRQTLGQGPEFLTYFQNEAQLEKSRLLSDRFSAERPKGSFSTLEIQRTEQGDSAMYLCASRTTGQGAGYEQFFGPGTRLTVL.